One sample yielded the 4 T cell receptor beta chains listed below, sequenced in a study of spatial heterogeneity in lung cancer. TCRdb re-analysed the 5' RACE reads in MiXCR, keeping a single row per CDR3 protein. The profile shows some 21,000 distinct CDR3 sequences, about 4.7% of them singletons. As for time point: sample taken at primary tumor resection. Tumor, nontumor lung or frozen PBMC supplied whole RNA, sequenced without sorting. Specimen: PBMCs, collected at surgery. The receptor source for this set is a male donor with early-stage non-small cell lung cancer.

The chain has TRBV20-1 and TRBJ1-3, with 7 bases matching TRBD1. CDR1 and CDR2 from the germline V gene are DFQATT and SNEGSKA (reference sequence). Germline trimming cut 2 bases from V and 4 bases from J; bases unmatched to any gene: 8. This CDR3 is 15 amino acids long. CDR3 sequence reads: CSARPTGEEGNTIYF. The CDR3 nucleotides are TGCAGTGCTAGACCAACAGGGGAAGAAGGAAACACCATATATTTT.

This clonotype was recorded a few times. J is TRBJ2-7 and V is TRBV5-1; 9 nucleotides align to TRBD2. V lost 5 bases to trimming and J lost 1 base; unmatched junction nucleotides: 7. From germline, CDR1 is SGHRS and CDR2 YFSETQ. The CDR3 has 15 residues. CDR3 region: CASSGGTSRSYEQYF. CDR3 nucleotide sequence: TGCGCCAGCAGTGGTGGGACTAGCCGTTCCTACGAGCAGTACTTC.

The table lists this clonotype with many counts. This chain joins TRBV9 and TRBJ1-5, with D unclear. Germline CDR1 reads SGDLS; CDR2 reads YYNGEE. The CDR3 sequence is 13 residues long. V gave up 4 bases and J gave up 9 bases, with 14 bases separating them. The CDR3 DNA is TGTGCCAGCAGCTCCGGAGGGAGGGCGCCCCAGCATTTT. This sequence encodes CASSSGGRAPQHF.

This clonotype was detected only a few times. The DNA for the CDR3 is TGTGCCAGCAGTTCCTCGACAGGGGACCAAGAGACCCAGTACTTC. Translated: CASSSSTGDQETQYF. This chain uses TRBV12-3 or TRBV12-4 with TRBJ2-5; 8 bases match TRBD1. The V segment lost 4 bases and the J segment 0 bases; nucleotides outside the gene matches: 4. The CDR3 covers 15 residues.